These T cell receptor beta chains were read from a single sample in a study of cytomegalovirus exposure and HLA in healthy donors. Only in-frame clones appear in the TCRdb table, and some are missing; sequencing was by immunoSEQ multiplex PCR. The listing records 75,000 to 80,000 clones. Sequences were obtained from PBMCs. All receptors come from a man aged 18 to 30 in good health and CMV-seropositive. The CDR3 runs from the conserved cysteine through the conserved F or W. Each record gives: J gene, D gene, V gene, CDR3 protein, CDR3 DNA. The D gene is left open where the match is weak.

TRBJ2-7,.,TRBV7-8,CASSSNVVTREQYF,TGTGCCAGCAGTTCAAACGTGGTAACTCGTGAGCAGTACTTC
TRBJ2-5,TRBD2,TRBV5-1,CASSLTGLAGQETQYF,TGCGCCAGCAGCTTGACGGGACTAGCGGGGCAAGAGACCCAGTACTTC
TRBJ1-6,.,TRBV27,CASKKLTVEALHF,TGTGCCAGCAAAAAGTTGACCGTTGAGGCCCTCCACTTT
TRBJ1-1,TRBD1,TRBV5-4,CASSFDRGHEAFF,TGTGCCAGCAGCTTCGACAGGGGGCATGAAGCTTTCTTT
TRBJ2-7,TRBD2,TRBV6-1,CASRLLAGDTYEQYF,TGTGCCAGCAGACTACTAGCGGGTGACACCTACGAGCAGTACTTC
TRBJ2-3,TRBD2,TRBV7-2,CASSSTSGLLIIEEDTQYF,TGTGCCAGCAGTTCGACTAGCGGGCTACTTATCATTGAGGAAGATACGCAGTATTTT
TRBJ2-5,.,TRBV9,CASSVFGTREETQYF,TGTGCCAGCAGCGTATTCGGGACTCGAGAAGAGACCCAGTACTTC
TRBJ1-3,TRBD1,TRBV2,CASRKSGQGTIYF,TGTGCCAGCAGGAAGTCGGGACAGGGCACCATATATTTT
TRBJ2-1,TRBD2,TRBV19,CASRRGLARGNEQFF,TGTGCCAGTAGAAGGGGACTAGCGAGGGGCAATGAGCAGTTCTTC
TRBJ1-4,TRBD1,TRBV28,CASSFLNRGPNEKLFF,TGTGCCAGCAGTTTCCTAAACAGGGGACCGAATGAAAAACTGTTTTTT
TRBJ1-2,.,TRBV5-1,CASSAGGSSNYGYTF,TGCGCCAGCAGCGCTGGCGGCAGTTCTAACTATGGCTACACCTTC
TRBJ2-2,.,TRBV29-1,CSVEDGSRENTGELFF,TGCAGCGTTGAAGATGGTAGCAGGGAGAACACCGGGGAGCTGTTTTTT
TRBJ2-7,.,TRBV5-4,CASRQVGAAPGEQYF,TGTGCCAGTAGGCAGGTAGGCGCGGCGCCGGGAGAGCAGTACTTC
TRBJ2-7,.,TRBV5-6,CASSLGGDYEQYF,TGTGCCAGCAGCTTGGGGGGGGATTACGAGCAGTACTTC
TRBJ2-7,.,TRBV9,CASSAGGTGVYEQYF,TGTGCCAGCAGCGCCGGGGGGACAGGAGTCTACGAGCAGTACTTC
TRBJ2-2,TRBD1,TRBV4-1,CASSQVDRGDTGELFF,TGCGCCAGCAGCCAAGTGGACAGGGGGGACACCGGGGAGCTGTTTTTT
TRBJ1-4,.,TRBV9,CASSGEGATNEKLFF,TGTGCCAGCAGCGGAGAGGGGGCAACTAATGAAAAACTGTTTTTT
TRBJ2-5,.,TRBV27,CASSPRRGETQYF,TGTGCCAGCAGTCCCAGGAGGGGAGAGACCCAGTACTTC
TRBJ1-2,.,TRBV27,CASSLTVPSYYGYTF,TGTGCCAGCAGTTTGACAGTTCCTTCGTACTATGGCTACACCTTC
TRBJ1-5,TRBD1,TRBV19,CAIGQGTSQPQHF,TGTGCCATTGGACAGGGAACATCTCAGCCCCAGCATTTT
TRBJ2-1,TRBD1,TRBV7-3,CASSYPGTGTGNEQFF,TGTGCCAGCAGCTACCCCGGGACAGGGACGGGGAATGAGCAGTTCTTC
TRBJ2-1,.,TRBV29-1,CSAPDRNEQFF,TGCAGCGCTCCAGACAGAAATGAGCAGTTCTTC
TRBJ2-2,TRBD1,TRBV12-5,CASGRQGAPGELFF,TGTGCTAGTGGGAGACAGGGGGCGCCCGGGGAGCTGTTTTTT
TRBJ1-3,.,TRBV18,CASSPQGGSGNTIYF,TGTGCCAGCTCACCGCAAGGAGGCTCTGGAAACACCATATATTTT
TRBJ1-5,TRBD1,TRBV6-5,CASSSDRGSQPQHF,TGTGCCAGCAGTTCGGACAGGGGTAGTCAGCCCCAGCATTTT
TRBJ2-7,.,TRBV10-3,CAISIAWSYEQYF,TGTGCCATCAGTATAGCGTGGTCCTACGAGCAGTACTTC
TRBJ2-3,TRBD2,TRBV7-3,CASSSGNTDTQYF,TGTGCCAGCAGCAGCGGGAACACAGATACGCAGTATTTT
TRBJ1-1,.,TRBV15,CATSSQGFEAFF,TGTGCCACCAGCAGTCAGGGTTTTGAAGCTTTCTTT
TRBJ2-7,.,TRBV25-1,CASSERLGAGDPYEQYF,TGTGCCAGCAGTGAGCGTTTGGGCGCAGGGGATCCCTACGAGCAGTACTTC
TRBJ2-7,TRBD2,TRBV9,CASSPGTSFDEQYF,TGTGCCAGCAGCCCCGGGACTAGCTTCGACGAGCAGTACTTC
TRBJ2-7,.,TRBV5-4,CASSSFYNSYEQYF,TGTGCCAGCAGCTCCTTTTATAACTCCTACGAGCAGTACTTC